The clone carrying this T cell receptor beta chain was seen repeatedly, ten times or more. The data originate from a study of T cells in Graves' hyperthyroidism and ophthalmopathy. Study information: Once the initial diagnosis was made, peripheral blood was obtained before any treatment.

Patients affected by ophthalmopathy presented a Clinical Activity Score of at least 3, a NOSPECS grade of at least 4, and disease duration below 3 months. Those patients with uncontrolled infection, other autoimmune disease, pregnancy or lactation were excluded. TCR beta CDR3 sequences were amplified from RNA transcripts. The primer set for the first-round RT-PCR of the TCR CDR3 was HTBI. TCRdb used MiXCR to reprocess the multiplex PCR reads, holding one entry per CDR3 protein. The sample records approximately 380,000 distinct CDR3 sequences, over 12% being singletons. The trim removed 3 bases at V and 4 bases at J, leaving 12 bases unmatched. CDR1 SGHRS and CDR2 YFSETQ come from the germline V gene. The CDR3 extends over 17 amino acids.

This clonotype was obtained from a man aged 50 to 60 with Graves' ophthalmopathy. The specimen was blood. The chain links TRBV5-1 to TRBJ2-7; 11 bases are shared with TRBD2. The CDR3 nucleotides are TGCGCCAGCAGCTCGGAGTATAGCGGGAGGGCCTTGTACGAGCAGTACTTC. As protein: CASSSEYSGRALYEQYF.